A selection of T cell receptor beta chains follows, all from one sample in a study of T-cell reconstitution after alpha-beta-depleted transplantation in children. MiXCR, applied by TCRdb to the PCR reads, yields one record per CDR3 protein. The table shows around 120,000 distinct CDR3 sequences, with more than 20% occurring only once. The sample here was PBMCs, mostly from graft donor cells, taken 180 days after TCRalphabeta/CD19-depleted stem cell transplant. These receptors originate from a male patient aged 2 to 10 who had a stem cell transplant for chronic granulomatous disease, so the T cells may come from the graft donor. Both conserved end residues are part of each CDR3. Each record gives: V gene, J gene, D gene, clone size, CDR3 DNA, CDR3 protein. A D gene is named only where the DNA matches it firmly. Size is omitted from some rows. Given values are once, few, many or a class for expanded clones.

>TRBV4-1|TRBJ2-1|-|few
TGCGCCAGCAGCCTAATAGGGGGGGCTACCTACAATGAGCAGTTCTTC
CASSLIGGATYNEQFF
>TRBV7-3|TRBJ2-3|TRBD2|-
TGTGCCAGCAGCTTGCCTGTTAGCGGGGGGCCAAGAAGCACAGATACGCAGTATTTT
CASSLPVSGGPRSTDTQYF
>TRBV28|TRBJ2-3|-|few
TGTGCCAGCAGATCGGGACACAACACAGATACGCAGTATTTT
CASRSGHNTDTQYF
>TRBV7-9|TRBJ1-5|-|few
TGTGCCAGCAGCTTATGGGACAACAATCAGCCCCAGCATTTT
CASSLWDNNQPQHF
>TRBV6-5|TRBJ2-6|-|few
TGTGCCAGCAGTTACGGTTCTTTCAGGGATGGTGGGGCCAACGTCCTGACTTTC
CASSYGSFRDGGANVLTF
>TRBV20-1|TRBJ2-1|TRBD2|many
TGCAGTGCTAGAGAGGAACCCCCGCGACTAGCGGGGAACAACAATGAGCAGTTCTTC
CSAREEPPRLAGNNNEQFF
>TRBV2|TRBJ2-7|TRBD1|-
TGTGCCAGCAAACGACAGGGGGCCTACGAGCAGTACTTC
CASKRQGAYEQYF
>TRBV30|TRBJ2-7|-|-
TGTGCCTGGAGTTCCTTTCAGGGGTACGAGCAGTACTTC
CAWSSFQGYEQYF
>TRBV20-1|TRBJ1-2|-|few
TGCAGTGCTAGAGTTCGGACAGATGGCTACACCTTC
CSARVRTDGYTF
>TRBV5-1|TRBJ2-3|-|many
TGCGCCAGCAGCTTAAGGAGCGGATCTAGCACAGATACGCAGTATTTT
CASSLRSGSSTDTQYF
>TRBV20-1|TRBJ2-1|TRBD2|-
TGCAGTGCTGTACCCGGGACTAGCGGCTACAATGAGCAGTTCTTC
CSAVPGTSGYNEQFF
>TRBV12-3/TRBV12-4|TRBJ1-2|-|few
TGTGCCAGCAGTTTCATCGGGACCAACTATGGCTACACCTTC
CASSFIGTNYGYTF
>TRBV5-1|TRBJ2-1|TRBD1|few
TGCGCCAGCAGCTTGGCGGGGACAGGGGTGGGCAATGAGCAGTTCTTC
CASSLAGTGVGNEQFF
>TRBV7-8|TRBJ1-3|-|many
TGTGCCAGCAGCTCCCGAGAGGGGTTCGGAAACACCATATATTTT
CASSSREGFGNTIYF
>TRBV4-3|TRBJ2-5|-|-
TGCGCCACCGCTTACGCCGAGACCCAGTACTTC
CATAYAETQYF
>TRBV12-3/TRBV12-4|TRBJ2-7|-|few
TGTGCCAGCAGTACCGGGACGGCAATCTCCTACGAGCAGTACTTC
CASSTGTAISYEQYF
>TRBV12-3/TRBV12-4|TRBJ2-1|-|-
TGTGCCAGCAGTTCCCCCGGGTTCTCGAATGAGCAGTTCTTC
CASSSPGFSNEQFF
>TRBV7-9|TRBJ2-2|TRBD2|-
TGTGCCAGCTCGCGGGGGTCCACCGGGGAGCTGTTTTTT
CASSRGSTGELFF
>TRBV20-1|TRBJ2-5|TRBD2|many
TGCAGTGCTCGGGAGACTAGCGGGAGGCAGACCCAGTACTTC
CSARETSGRQTQYF
>TRBV12-3/TRBV12-4|TRBJ2-3|-|many
TGTGCCAGCTCGCCCGGGGGAAGCACAGATACGCAGTATTTT
CASSPGGSTDTQYF